A selection of T cell receptor beta chains follows, all from one sample in a study of OX40 agonist ivuxolimab in advanced cancers. Data came from immunoSEQ multiplex PCR; TCRdb stores just in-frame clones and leaves some out. The data hold some 86,000 clones, with about 90% observed a single time. Sample: CD4+ or CD8+ T cells sorted from blood, taken in a trial of the OX40 agonist ivuxolimab. Receptors originate from an adult with an advanced solid tumor such as melanoma, head and neck, liver or kidney cancer. Each CDR3 is given with its conserved first and last residue. A D gene is named only where the DNA matches it firmly. Only part of the rows carry a size: once, few, many, or a class if the clone is expanded.

V	length	size	J	D	DNA	CDR3
TRBV5-1	13	NA	TRBJ2-2	NA	TGCGCCAGCAGCTTCGGGGAGACCGGGGAGCTGTTTTTT	CASSFGETGELFF
TRBV5-4	20	NA	TRBJ2-1	NA	TGTGCCAGCAGCTTAAAGCTCAGAATCCTGAAATTAAGCTCCTACAATGAGCAGTTCTTC	CASSLKLRILKLSSYNEQFF
TRBV27	13	NA	TRBJ2-7	NA	TGTGCCAGCAGTTGGAGAGGGGCAGACGAGCAGTACTTC	CASSWRGADEQYF
TRBV6-1	13	NA	TRBJ1-2	NA	TGTGCCAGCAGTTATGCAGGCGAGTCTGGCTACACCTTC	CASSYAGESGYTF
TRBV7-6	14	NA	TRBJ1-4	NA	TGTGCCAGCAGCCTCAATTGGAGGGGTGAAAAACTGTTTTTT	CASSLNWRGEKLFF
TRBV6-5	13	NA	TRBJ1-2	NA	TGTGCCAGCGGTGGGGCAGGGAGCTATGGCTACACCTTC	CASGGAGSYGYTF
TRBV19	14	NA	TRBJ2-7	TRBD2	TGTGCCAGTAGTGCAGCGGGAGTAGGCTACGAGCAGTACTTC	CASSAAGVGYEQYF
TRBV18	17	NA	TRBJ2-1	TRBD2	TGTGCCAGCTCCCGAAGCGTCCTAGCGGGAGGCATGAATGAGCAGTTCTTC	CASSRSVLAGGMNEQFF
TRBV10-1	14	NA	TRBJ2-7	NA	TGCGCCAGCAGTGCCCCCGAGGGGCAGGGCGAGCAGTACTTC	CASSAPEGQGEQYF
TRBV30	15	NA	TRBJ2-3	NA	TGTGCCTGGAGTGTAGGAGGACTACCGACAGATACGCAGTATTTT	CAWSVGGLPTDTQYF
TRBV5-1	14	NA	TRBJ2-1	TRBD1	TGCGCCAGCAGCTTGGCGGTACAGGGGAATGAGCAGTTCTTC	CASSLAVQGNEQFF
TRBV18	14	NA	TRBJ1-2	TRBD1	TGTGCCAGCTCCCCTGGGACAGAGGCACCGCGAGGCACCTTC	CASSPGTEAPRGTF
TRBV15	14	NA	TRBJ2-5	NA	TGTGCCACCAGCAGAGATCCGGGTCAGTGGACCCAGTACTTC	CATSRDPGQWTQYF
TRBV27	15	NA	TRBJ2-7	NA	TGTGCCAGCACCGTAGGTCGGGCCGGAGCCTACGAGCAGTACTTC	CASTVGRAGAYEQYF
TRBV30	14	few	TRBJ2-5	NA	TGTGCCACTTACCACAGGGCAGGGGTGGAGACCCAGTACTTC	CATYHRAGVETQYF
TRBV30	14	few	TRBJ1-5	TRBD1	TGTGCCTGGAGTCCGGGACAGCTCGATCAGCCCCAGCATTTT	CAWSPGQLDQPQHF
TRBV27	15	NA	TRBJ2-7	TRBD2	TGTGCCAGCAGTTTCCGGGGGGGCGGACCCTACGAGCAGTACTTC	CASSFRGGGPYEQYF
TRBV7-9	15	once	TRBJ1-4	NA	TGTGCCAGCAGCTTACCCGGGTGGGGTGCTGAAAAACTGTTTTTT	CASSLPGWGAEKLFF
TRBV13	12	NA	TRBJ2-7	TRBD1	TGTGCCAGCAGCACACAGGGGACCGAGCAGTACTTC	CASSTQGTEQYF
TRBV28	21	few	TRBJ2-1	TRBD2	TGTGCCAGCAGTTTCCCCCCCAGGGGACTAGCGGGAGGGCCTTCCTACAATGAGCAGTTCTTC	CASSFPPRGLAGGPSYNEQFF
TRBV5-5	12	NA	TRBJ2-7	TRBD2	TGTGCCAGCAGCCCGGGGGGTCACGAGCAGTACTTC	CASSPGGHEQYF
TRBV18	14	NA	TRBJ2-7	NA	TGTGCCAGCTCGGTGGACACTCTGGGGTACGAGCAGTACTTC	CASSVDTLGYEQYF
TRBV27	17	NA	TRBJ2-1	TRBD2	TGTGCCAGCAGTTCCCCCGGGGTAGCGGGAAACGACAATGAGCAGTTCTTC	CASSSPGVAGNDNEQFF
TRBV7-9	14	once	TRBJ2-7	NA	TGTGCCAGCAGCGGATTCACTACAGGTTACGAGCAGTACTTC	CASSGFTTGYEQYF
TRBV25-1	13	NA	TRBJ1-2	NA	TGTGCCAGCAGTCGCGGCATATACTATGGCTACACCTTC	CASSRGIYYGYTF
TRBV11-3	15	NA	TRBJ2-7	NA	TGTGCCAGCAGCCCCGGGTCTAGTTATGTGTACGAGCAGTACTTC	CASSPGSSYVYEQYF
TRBV27	15	once	TRBJ2-7	NA	TGTGCCAGCAGTTTATCGGTAGCGGACTCCTACGAGCAGTACTTC	CASSLSVADSYEQYF
TRBV30	14	NA	TRBJ2-7	NA	TGTGCCTGGAGTTCAGGTAGCGGATACTACGAGCAGTACTTC	CAWSSGSGYYEQYF
TRBV7-4	10	few	TRBJ1-5	NA	TGTGCCAGCAGCTCCCCCACCCAGCATTTT	CASSSPTQHF
TRBV2	13	NA	TRBJ1-2	NA	TGTGCCAGCAGTGGTTACAGGGCTGATGGCTACACCTTC	CASSGYRADGYTF
TRBV2	13	NA	TRBJ1-1	NA	TGTGCCACCGAGACGGGGGAGAACACTGAAGCTTTCTTT	CATETGENTEAFF
TRBV30	11	once	TRBJ2-7	NA	TGTGCCTGGAGTGTGGGTTACGAGCAGTACTTC	CAWSVGYEQYF
TRBV29-1	13	NA	TRBJ2-1	NA	TGCAGCGTACTCACAGCGTTCTACAATGAGCAGTTCTTC	CSVLTAFYNEQFF
TRBV2	13	NA	TRBJ2-2	NA	TGTGCCAGCAGTCCTCGAGAGACCGGGGAGCTGTTTTTT	CASSPRETGELFF
TRBV28	15	NA	TRBJ1-5	NA	TGTGCCAGCAGTTTAGTGGCAGCTAGCAATCAGCCCCAGCATTTT	CASSLVAASNQPQHF
TRBV6-5	15	NA	TRBJ1-2	NA	TGTGCCAGCAGTCGCACACAGGGCTACAACTATGGCTACACCTTC	CASSRTQGYNYGYTF
TRBV19	18	NA	TRBJ2-6	NA	TGTGCCAGTACCCGAAGGACCAGCGCGGGCTCTGGGGCCAACGTCCTGACTTTC	CASTRRTSAGSGANVLTF
TRBV4-1	14	NA	TRBJ2-1	NA	TGCGCCAGCAGCCACAGGGGGGACTACAATGAGCAGTTCTTC	CASSHRGDYNEQFF
TRBV9	15	NA	TRBJ2-1	TRBD1	TGTGCCAGCAGCGGTACAGGGGCTCGGTACAATGAGCAGTTCTTC	CASSGTGARYNEQFF
TRBV6-5	14	once	TRBJ2-5	NA	TGTGCCAGCACCACTGCAGCGGCTCAAGAGACCCAGTACTTC	CASTTAAAQETQYF
TRBV28	15	NA	TRBJ1-2	NA	TGTGCCAGCAGTACCCGGGGCACATCTAACTATGGCTACACCTTC	CASSTRGTSNYGYTF
TRBV19	15	NA	TRBJ1-2	TRBD1	TGTGCCAGTAGTCCCCGACAGGGTCCCAGCTATGGCTACACCTTC	CASSPRQGPSYGYTF
TRBV7-3	15	NA	TRBJ2-7	NA	TGTGCCAGCAGCCGACGAGGAGGACAGCTAGACGAGCAGTACTTC	CASSRRGGQLDEQYF
TRBV19	16	NA	TRBJ1-5	NA	TGTGCCAGTAGTATATCATTGGGGGACTTCTATCAGCCCCAGCATTTT	CASSISLGDFYQPQHF
TRBV27	12	NA	TRBJ2-4	TRBD1	TGTGCCAGCAGGGGACAGGATAACATTCAGTACTTC	CASRGQDNIQYF
TRBV27	13	NA	TRBJ2-7	NA	TGTGCCAGCAGTTTATCGGCGGGGTCCGAGCAGTACTTC	CASSLSAGSEQYF
TRBV7-8	14	NA	TRBJ2-1	NA	TGTGCCAGCAGCTTTCCCCCTTCCTACAATGAGCAGTTCTTC	CASSFPPSYNEQFF
TRBV7-8	15	NA	TRBJ1-1	TRBD1	TGTGCCAGCAGCTTAGTAGGGGGCGCAAACACTGAAGCTTTCTTT	CASSLVGGANTEAFF
TRBV28	15	NA	TRBJ2-7	NA	TGTGCCAGCAGACCCCAAGGACAACTTCCCTACGAGCAGTACTTC	CASRPQGQLPYEQYF
TRBV6-5	15	NA	TRBJ2-3	NA	TGTGCCAGCAGTTATGGGGCAGGGGATCCAGATACGCAGTATTTT	CASSYGAGDPDTQYF
TRBV30	15	NA	TRBJ1-1	TRBD1	TGTGCCTGGAGTGTATTCCCAGGGGGTGCGAATGAAGCTTTCTTT	CAWSVFPGGANEAFF
TRBV28	14	NA	TRBJ2-7	TRBD2	TGTGCCAGCACCAGTCGGGGGGTCGGCTACGAGCAGTACTTC	CASTSRGVGYEQYF